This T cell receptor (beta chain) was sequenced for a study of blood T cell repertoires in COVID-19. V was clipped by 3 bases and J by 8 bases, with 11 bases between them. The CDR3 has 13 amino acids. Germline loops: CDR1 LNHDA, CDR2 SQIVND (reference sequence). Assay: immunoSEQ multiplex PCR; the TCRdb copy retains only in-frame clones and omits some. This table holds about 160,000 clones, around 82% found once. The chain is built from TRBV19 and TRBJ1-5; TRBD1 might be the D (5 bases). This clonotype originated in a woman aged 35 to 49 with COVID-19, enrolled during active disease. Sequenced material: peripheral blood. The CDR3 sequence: CASSIRVLEPQHF. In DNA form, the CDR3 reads TGTGCCAGTAGTATCAGGGTTTTGGAGCCCCAGCATTTT.